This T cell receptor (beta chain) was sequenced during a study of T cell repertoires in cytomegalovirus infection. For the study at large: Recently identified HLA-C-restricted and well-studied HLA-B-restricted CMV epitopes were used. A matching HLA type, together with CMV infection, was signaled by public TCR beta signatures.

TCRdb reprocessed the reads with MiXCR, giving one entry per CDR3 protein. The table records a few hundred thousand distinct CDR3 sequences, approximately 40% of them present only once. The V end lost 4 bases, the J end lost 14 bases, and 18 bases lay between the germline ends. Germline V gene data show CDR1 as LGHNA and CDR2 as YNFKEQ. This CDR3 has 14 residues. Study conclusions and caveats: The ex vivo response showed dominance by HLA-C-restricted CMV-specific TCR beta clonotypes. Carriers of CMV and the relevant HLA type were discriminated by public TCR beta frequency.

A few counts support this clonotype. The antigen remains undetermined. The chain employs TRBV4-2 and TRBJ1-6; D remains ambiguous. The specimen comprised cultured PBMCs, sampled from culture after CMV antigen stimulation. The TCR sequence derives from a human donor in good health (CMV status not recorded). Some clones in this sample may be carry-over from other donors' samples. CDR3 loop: CASSPPGNPWALHF. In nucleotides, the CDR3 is TGTGCCAGCAGCCCCCCCGGGAACCCCTGGGCCCTCCACTTT.